This T cell receptor (beta chain) was sequenced during a study of tumor and adjacent non-tumor tissue in lung cancer. The germline gives CDR1 SQVTM, CDR2 ANQGSEA. There are 12 residues in the CDR3. No cell sorting was done before RNA was extracted from the tissue. More than 3 cm separated this lung sample from the edge of the tumor. A modified ARM-PCR protocol with three rounds of nested PCR amplified TCRbeta. From the multiplex PCR reads, TCRdb called clonotypes with MiXCR, one entry per CDR3 protein. The sample lists 81,000 or so distinct CDR3 sequences, approximately 80% occurring once. As to this clonotype: At one end, the junction sequence differs from germline, possibly due to a read error.

This TCR derives from a man in his sixties with non-small cell lung cancer. The chain uses TRBV29-1 and TRBJ2-3; the D is unclear. Sequencing was done on a sample of distant non-tumor lung tissue. Here the CDR3 reads CSVRMATDTQYF. The CDR3 DNA is TGCAGCGTTCGGATGGCCACAGATACACAGTATTTT.